Listed below are T cell receptor beta chains from one sample, sequenced in a study of blood T cell repertoires in COVID-19. TCRdb's table, derived via immunoSEQ multiplex PCR, lists solely in-frame clones and lacks some. The sample includes about 120,000 clones, 90% seen only once; the top ten take 4.6%. The sequenced sample consisted of peripheral blood. The receptors come from a man aged 55 to 70 with COVID-19, enrolled during active disease. CDR3s include the opening cysteine and the closing phenylalanine or tryptophan. D genes are given only for firm matches. Clone size is not always given. Where it is, it says once, few, many or a class for expanded clones.

J: TRBJ1-1; size: -; D: TRBD1; V: TRBV4-1; CDR3: CASSLGTGGRTEAFF; DNA: TGCGCCAGCAGCCTTGGGACAGGGGGTAGAACTGAAGCTTTCTTT
J: TRBJ1-6; size: -; D: -; V: TRBV1; CDR3: CTSSQQGQGGNSPLHF; DNA: TGCACCAGCAGCCAACAGGGACAGGGGGGTAATTCACCCCTCCACTTT
J: TRBJ2-7; size: -; D: TRBD1; V: TRBV6-1; CDR3: CASSSRDRGHLEQYF; DNA: TGTGCCAGCAGTAGCCGGGACAGGGGGCATTTAGAGCAGTACTTC
J: TRBJ2-3; size: few; D: -; V: TRBV6-5; CDR3: CASSYVETSTDTQYF; DNA: TGTGCCAGCAGTTACGTGGAGACTAGCACAGATACGCAGTATTTT
J: TRBJ2-1; size: -; D: -; V: TRBV11-2; CDR3: CASSLDRVIADYNEQFF; DNA: TGTGCCAGCAGCTTAGACCGCGTGATAGCGGACTACAATGAGCAGTTCTTC
J: TRBJ1-4; size: -; D: -; V: TRBV4-3; CDR3: CASSQDWGATNEKLFF; DNA: TGCGCCAGCAGCCAAGATTGGGGGGCAACTAATGAAAAACTGTTTTTT
J: TRBJ2-3; size: -; D: -; V: TRBV6-1; CDR3: CASLQSRGGTDTQYF; DNA: TGTGCCAGCTTACAGTCCAGGGGGGGCACAGATACGCAGTATTTT
J: TRBJ2-5; size: -; D: TRBD1; V: TRBV29-1; CDR3: CSVERTGVGETQYF; DNA: TGCAGCGTTGAAAGGACAGGGGTAGGGGAGACCCAGTACTTC
J: TRBJ1-6; size: -; D: TRBD1; V: TRBV19; CDR3: CASHPGDSYSPLHF; DNA: TGTGCCAGTCACCCCGGGGACAGCTATTCACCCCTCCACTTT
J: TRBJ2-2; size: -; D: TRBD2; V: TRBV2; CDR3: CASSDNSGRIRGGELFF; DNA: TGTGCCAGCAGTGACAATAGCGGGAGGATAAGAGGCGGGGAGCTGTTTTTT
J: TRBJ2-7; size: -; D: -; V: TRBV2; CDR3: CASSPGTTTYEQYF; DNA: TGTGCCAGCAGTCCCGGGACAACGACCTACGAGCAGTACTTC
J: TRBJ1-2; size: -; D: -; V: TRBV7-2; CDR3: CASSLAVPIGYGYTF; DNA: TGTGCCAGCAGCTTAGCAGTCCCTATCGGCTATGGCTACACCTTC
J: TRBJ1-2; size: -; D: -; V: TRBV10-1; CDR3: CASSAQGRYGYTF; DNA: TGCGCCAGCAGTGCTCAGGGCCGCTATGGCTACACCTTC
J: TRBJ2-1; size: -; D: -; V: TRBV18; CDR3: CASSPLRQDEQFF; DNA: TGTGCCAGCTCACCACTCCGACAGGATGAGCAGTTCTTC
J: TRBJ1-2; size: -; D: -; V: TRBV7-9; CDR3: CASSAPGNYGYTF; DNA: TGTGCCAGCAGCGCCCCGGGGAACTATGGCTACACCTTC
J: TRBJ1-2; size: -; D: -; V: TRBV12-3/TRBV12-4; CDR3: CASRAETHYGYTF; DNA: TGTGCCAGCCGCGCGGAGACGCACTATGGCTACACCTTC
J: TRBJ2-7; size: -; D: TRBD1; V: TRBV7-9; CDR3: CASTRDSYEQYF; DNA: TGTGCCAGCACCCGGGACAGCTACGAGCAGTACTTC
J: TRBJ2-2; size: -; D: TRBD2; V: TRBV7-3; CDR3: CASRPGTSGQTGELFF; DNA: TGTGCCAGCAGGCCCGGGACTAGCGGGCAAACCGGGGAGCTGTTTTTT
J: TRBJ1-1; size: -; D: TRBD1; V: TRBV5-8; CDR3: CASSWPGGGYTEAFF; DNA: TGTGCCAGCAGCTGGCCAGGGGGCGGGTACACTGAAGCTTTCTTT
J: TRBJ2-7; size: -; D: TRBD2; V: TRBV7-2; CDR3: CASSPQGGRISEQYF; DNA: TGTGCCAGCAGCCCGCAGGGCGGGAGAATCTCCGAGCAGTACTTC
J: TRBJ2-3; size: -; D: TRBD2; V: TRBV18; CDR3: CASSPGTSGRTDTQYF; DNA: TGTGCCAGCTCACCGGGGACTAGCGGGAGGACAGATACGCAGTATTTT
J: TRBJ2-4; size: -; D: -; V: TRBV11-2; CDR3: CASSLASGLGAKNIQYF; DNA: TGTGCCAGCAGCTTAGCCTCAGGGTTAGGGGCCAAAAACATTCAGTACTTC
J: TRBJ1-1; size: once; D: -; V: TRBV4-1; CDR3: CASSQDPGGNMNTEAFF; DNA: TGCGCCAGCAGCCAAGATCCTGGGGGCAACATGAACACTGAAGCTTTCTTT